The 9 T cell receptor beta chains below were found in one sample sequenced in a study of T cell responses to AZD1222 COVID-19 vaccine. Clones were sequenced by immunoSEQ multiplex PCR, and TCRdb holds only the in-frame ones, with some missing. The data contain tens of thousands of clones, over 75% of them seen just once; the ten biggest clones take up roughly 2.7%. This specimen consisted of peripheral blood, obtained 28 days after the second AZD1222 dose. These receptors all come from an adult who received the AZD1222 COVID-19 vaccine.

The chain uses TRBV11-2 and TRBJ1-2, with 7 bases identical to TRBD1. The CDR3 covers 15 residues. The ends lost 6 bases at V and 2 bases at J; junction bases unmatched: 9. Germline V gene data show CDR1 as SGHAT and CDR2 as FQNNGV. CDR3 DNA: TGTGCCAGCAGTTTGACAGGGAAAAGGAACTATGGCTACACCTTC. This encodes CASSLTGKRNYGYTF.

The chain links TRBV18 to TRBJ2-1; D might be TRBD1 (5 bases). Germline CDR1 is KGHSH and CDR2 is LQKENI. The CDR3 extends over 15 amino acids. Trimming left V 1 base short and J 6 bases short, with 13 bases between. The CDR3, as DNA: TGTGCCAGCTCACCACTGAGGCAGGGCGCCAATGAGCAGTTCTTC. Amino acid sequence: CASSPLRQGANEQFF.

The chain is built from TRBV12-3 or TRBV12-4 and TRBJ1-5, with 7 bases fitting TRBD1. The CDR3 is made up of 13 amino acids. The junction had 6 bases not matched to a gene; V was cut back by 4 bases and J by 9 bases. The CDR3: CASSSGGDRPQHF. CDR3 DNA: TGTGCCAGCAGTTCAGGGGGGGATCGGCCCCAGCATTTT.

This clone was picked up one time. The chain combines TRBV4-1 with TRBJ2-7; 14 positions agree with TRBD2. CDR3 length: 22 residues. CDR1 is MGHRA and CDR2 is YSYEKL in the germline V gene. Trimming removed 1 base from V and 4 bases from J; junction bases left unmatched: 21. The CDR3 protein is CASSQGPPVRLAGGGAEYEQYF. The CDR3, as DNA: TGCGCCAGCAGCCAAGGCCCTCCAGTAAGACTAGCGGGAGGGGGGGCGGAATACGAGCAGTACTTC.

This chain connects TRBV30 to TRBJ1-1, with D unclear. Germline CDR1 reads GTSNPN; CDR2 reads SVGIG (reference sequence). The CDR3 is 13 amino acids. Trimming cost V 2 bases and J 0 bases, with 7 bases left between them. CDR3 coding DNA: TGTGCCTGGAGTAAAGGCCTGAACACTGAAGCTTTCTTT. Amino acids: CAWSKGLNTEAFF.

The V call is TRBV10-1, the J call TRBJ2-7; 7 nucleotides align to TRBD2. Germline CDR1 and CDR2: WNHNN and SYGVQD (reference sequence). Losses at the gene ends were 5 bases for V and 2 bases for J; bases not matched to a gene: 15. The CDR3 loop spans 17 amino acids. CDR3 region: CASSNHPASGGTYEQYF. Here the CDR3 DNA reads TGCGCCAGCAGTAACCACCCCGCTAGCGGAGGGACCTACGAGCAGTACTTC.

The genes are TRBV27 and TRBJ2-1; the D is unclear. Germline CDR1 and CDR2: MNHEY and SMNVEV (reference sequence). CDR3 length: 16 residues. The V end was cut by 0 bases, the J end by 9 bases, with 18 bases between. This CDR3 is CASSLSSGFIGIEQFF. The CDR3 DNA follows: TGTGCCAGCAGTTTATCGTCTGGTTTTATAGGAATTGAGCAGTTCTTC.

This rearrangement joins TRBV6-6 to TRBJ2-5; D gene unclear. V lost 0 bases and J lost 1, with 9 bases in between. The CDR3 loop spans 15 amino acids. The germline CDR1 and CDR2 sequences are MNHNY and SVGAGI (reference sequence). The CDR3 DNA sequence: TGTGCCAGCAGTTACTCGAGCCAGCCCCAAGAGACCCAGTACTTC. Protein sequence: CASSYSSQPQETQYF.

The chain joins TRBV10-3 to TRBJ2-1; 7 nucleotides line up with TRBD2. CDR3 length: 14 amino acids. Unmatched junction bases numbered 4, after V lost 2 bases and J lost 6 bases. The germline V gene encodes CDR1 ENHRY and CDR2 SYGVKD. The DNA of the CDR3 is TGTGCCATCAGTGAGCCTCCGGGGGGCAATGAGCAGTTCTTC. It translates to CAISEPPGGNEQFF.